A single sample is the source of the 17 T cell receptor beta chains below, sequenced in a study of control samples from healthy donors and cancer patients. Sequenced by immunoSEQ multiplex PCR; TCRdb stores in-frame clones only, minus some. The sample gives about 110,000 clones, 90% of which show up once; 4% to 5.5% is in the top ten. The sequencing input was blood. The receptors were gathered from a human donor in good health. The donor label of this sample is uncertain.

This rearrangement joins TRBV2 to TRBJ1-1, with 10 bases lining up with TRBD1. The CDR3 runs 14 residues. With 7 bases clipped from V and 5 bases from J, the junction kept 7 bases outside the gene matches. Germline CDR1 and CDR2: SNHLY and FYNNEI. CDR3 loop: CASNRQGAGTEAFF. As DNA, the CDR3 is TGTGCCAGCAACCGACAGGGGGCAGGTACTGAAGCTTTCTTT.

The chain has TRBV10-3 and TRBJ2-2; 12 positions agree with TRBD2. V gave up 6 bases and J gave up 6 bases; unmatched junction bases: 5. The CDR3 is 15 amino acids. Germline V gene data show CDR1 as ENHRY and CDR2 as SYGVKD. The DNA for the CDR3 is TGTGCCATCAGACCTAGCGGGGGGGCCGCCGGGGAGCTGTTTTTT. Translated, it gives CAIRPSGGAAGELFF.

The chain couples TRBV5-1 to TRBJ1-1, with D maybe TRBD1 (5 bases). V was shortened by 4 bases and J by 1 base, with 14 bases between the two germline ends. The CDR3 contains 15 residues. Looked up from germline, CDR1 is SGHRS and CDR2 is YFSETQ. As DNA, the CDR3 is TGCGCCAGCAGCCCGGGGGGTCAGGCGAACACTGAAGCTTTCTTT. Protein: CASSPGGQANTEAFF.

This chain uses TRBV5-8 with TRBJ1-5; D is unresolved. Trimming cost V 2 bases and J 4 bases, with 13 bases left between them. The CDR3 totals 15 residues. Germline V lookup: CDR1 SGHTS, CDR2 YDEGEE. The CDR3 bases are TGTGCCAGCAGCTTTTTAGCAGGCCTTAATCAGCCCCAGCATTTT. Its protein product is CASSFLAGLNQPQHF.

The rearrangement joins TRBV28 to TRBJ2-3; maybe TRBD2 (6 bases). CDR3 length: 14 residues. Per the germline V gene, CDR1 is MDHEN and CDR2 is SYDVKM. The ends were cut back, 2 bases at V and 2 bases at J, with 8 bases in the middle. CDR3 bases: TGTGCCAGCAGTTTAGGGGGGTCCACAGATACGCAGTATTTT. Encoded protein: CASSLGGSTDTQYF.

The chain joins TRBV6-6 to TRBJ1-1; 8 bases fit TRBD1. The germline gives CDR1 MNHNY, CDR2 SVGAGI (reference sequence). Unmatched junction bases numbered 2, after V lost 4 bases and J lost 1 base. This CDR3 spans 14 amino acids. The CDR3 DNA follows: TGTGCCAGCAGTTCTGGACAGGGGAACACTGAAGCTTTCTTT. Translating it yields CASSSGQGNTEAFF.

This chain links TRBV5-1 with TRBJ1-2; possibly TRBD1 for D (5 bases). The CDR3 runs 15 residues. With 0 bases removed from V and 0 bases from J, the gap between germline ends came to 9 bases. Germline lookup yields CDR1 SGHRS and CDR2 YFSETQ. The CDR3 bases are TGCGCCAGCAGCTTGGGACAGACCACTAACTATGGCTACACCTTC. It is translated as CASSLGQTTNYGYTF.

The chain carries TRBV25-1 and TRBJ1-2; TRBD1 matches 7 bases. The V and J ends lost 3 bases and 2 bases, in that order; junction bases with no gene match: 15. The length of the CDR3 is 18 residues. CDR1 is MGHDK and CDR2 is SYGVNS in the germline V gene. CDR3 bases: TGTGCCAGCAGTGACCAAACTCCACGGGACAGTTTAAACTATGGCTACACCTTC. Protein: CASSDQTPRDSLNYGYTF.

V usage is TRBV9 and J usage is TRBJ2-3; D gene unclear. Germline V lookup: CDR1 SGDLS, CDR2 YYNGEE. This CDR3 spans 15 amino acids. Deletions cut 0 bases from V and 0 bases from J, with 8 bases between. CDR3 loop: CASSVDSSSTDTQYF. CDR3 DNA: TGTGCCAGCAGCGTAGACAGTTCTAGCACAGATACGCAGTATTTT.

The chain has TRBV4-1 and TRBJ2-1; the D gene is possibly TRBD1 (6 bases). The V and J ends lost 2 bases and 16 bases respectively, with 30 bases between them. Germline-derived CDR1 and CDR2 are MGHRA and YSYEKL. The CDR3 loop spans 17 amino acids. The CDR3: CASSQTRSAGETFRQFF. CDR3 sequence (DNA): TGCGCCAGCAGCCAAACTAGAAGCGCAGGGGAGACCTTTAGGCAATTCTTC.

This chain links TRBV19 with TRBJ2-7, with a possible D match to TRBD2 (5 bases). This CDR3 region has 15 residues. V was clipped by 6 bases and J by 2 bases, with 17 bases between them. Germline V gene data show CDR1 as LNHDA and CDR2 as SQIVND (reference sequence). In DNA form, the CDR3 reads TGTGCCAGTAGGCCATCGGGATTCGGAACCTACGAGCAGTACTTC. It yields the protein CASRPSGFGTYEQYF.

V is TRBV7-8 and J is TRBJ2-3, with D tentatively TRBD1 (5 bases). Looked up from germline, CDR1 is SGHVS and CDR2 is FQNEAQ. The CDR3 runs to 14 residues. Trimming removed 4 bases at V and 1 base at J, with 9 bases between. CDR3 coding DNA: TGTGCCAGCAGCTACCAGACAGGCACAGATACGCAGTATTTT. It is translated as CASSYQTGTDTQYF.

The chain has TRBV10-3 and TRBJ2-1; a weak D match, TRBD2 (7 bases). Germline V gene data show CDR1 as ENHRY and CDR2 as SYGVKD. The CDR3 is 16 amino acids. V lost 6 bases to trimming and J lost 1 base, with 16 bases between them. The CDR3 DNA reads TGTGCCATCAGCGCCACGGGGGGCGCGTCCTACAATGAGCAGTTCTTC. It specifies CAISATGGASYNEQFF.

This chain connects TRBV11-2 to TRBJ2-1, with TRBD1 matching 9 bases. The CDR3 sequence is 14 residues long. V lost 5 bases and J lost 4; bases outside the gene matches: 3. From germline, CDR1 is SGHAT and CDR2 FQNNGV. CDR3 DNA: TGTGCCAGCAGCCCCGGACAGGGGTACAATGAGCAGTTCTTC. It encodes CASSPGQGYNEQFF.

V and J are TRBV6-6 and TRBJ2-3; D is perhaps TRBD1 or TRBD2 (5 bases each). Germline V gene sequence: CDR1 MNHNY, CDR2 SVGAGI (reference sequence). V dropped 6 bases and J dropped 6 bases, with 10 bases sitting between them. CDR3 length equals 12 residues. CDR3 nucleotides: TGTGCCAGCAGGGGGGAAGCGGATACGCAGTATTTT. The encoded protein is CASRGEADTQYF.

This sequence joins TRBV6-5 and TRBJ1-1; TRBD1 agrees at 7 bases. The J segment lost 0 bases and the V segment lost 9 bases, leaving 7 bases of the junction unmatched. There are 14 residues in the CDR3. Germline V gene sequence: CDR1 MNHEY, CDR2 SVGAGI. Here the CDR3 reads CASSETGLNTEAFF. Written as DNA, the CDR3 is TGTGCCAGTTCCGAGACAGGGCTGAACACTGAAGCTTTCTTT.

The V call is TRBV5-6, the J call TRBJ1-2; tentatively, D is TRBD1 (6 bases). V dropped 3 bases and J dropped 3 bases, with 12 bases sitting between them. The CDR3 extends over 14 amino acids. Germline V gene sequence: CDR1 SGHDT, CDR2 YYEEEE. The CDR3 DNA sequence: TGTGCCAGCAGCTCAACTAGGGGGTACTATGGCTACACCTTC. It specifies CASSSTRGYYGYTF.